Listed below are T cell receptor beta chains from one sample, sequenced in a study of CD8+CD57+ T cells in acquired aplastic anemia. TCRdb reprocessed the reads with MiXCR, giving one entry per CDR3 protein. The profile covers roughly 93,000 distinct CDR3 sequences, with approximately 73% appearing a single time and about 62% taken by the ten largest. The specimen sequenced was sorted CD4+, CD8+, or CD8+CD57+ T cells (not recorded which) from PBMCs. The receptors shown here come from a human donor with aplastic anemia. Each CDR3 is given with its conserved first and last residue. The size of a clone is reported for some rows only, either as once, few or many, or as a class for expanded clones.

clone_size	v_call	cdr3_aa
few	TRBV20-1	CSAGRGASTDTQYF
NA	TRBV9	CASSETSGGPYTQYF
NA	TRBV7-2	CASSLGRQSYEQYF
NA	TRBV19	CASRKGTGESPLHF
NA	TRBV7-2	CASTRQGANYGYTF
few	TRBV7-8	CASSLEGRNTEAFF
NA	TRBV20-1	CSARQGQGPDNSPLHF
NA	TRBV6-4	CASSPGTGGDEQFF
NA	TRBV5-1	CASSLAGLDEQYF
NA	TRBV15	CATSSRLHRESNQPQHF
NA	TRBV29-1	CSATGTDGYTF
once	TRBV6-1	CASRMAGTRTTYEQYF
NA	TRBV10-3	CAISRDNTEAFF
NA	TRBV20-1	CSARGPPDGGGWQYF
few	TRBV9	CASSPEAGIAYNEQFF
once	TRBV25-1	CASSPKGALGDTQYF
once	TRBV19	CASTQGNEQYF
NA	TRBV7-2	CASSLAGWVPTDTQYF
NA	TRBV7-9	CASSLRGLGTEAFF
NA	TRBV7-8	CASSLGGGGGYTF
NA	TRBV2	CASSAPSGSTDTQYF
NA	TRBV7-2	CASSLSHSTDTQYF
NA	TRBV14	CASSQVAGGGADTQYF
NA	TRBV5-1	CASSLGTRKPNYGYTF
NA	TRBV12-3/TRBV12-4	CASSAPTSGRLEQYF
NA	TRBV20-1	CSAVVEVGTEAFF
NA	TRBV7-3	CASSFGRYNEQFF
NA	TRBV7-8	CASSLAGQVNSPLHF
NA	TRBV20-1	CSASGGASYEQYF
NA	TRBV20-1	CSARDYRDSLEKLFF
NA	TRBV19	CASSTTDPFEKLFF
NA	TRBV7-2	CASSPPGRNTEAFF
once	TRBV7-8	CASSSAGTQYF
NA	TRBV24-1	CATSDSRTERNGYTF
few	TRBV20-1	CSADWGNEQYF
many	TRBV10-3	CAISWRGGTDTQYF
NA	TRBV20-1	CSATTGGYEQYF
NA	TRBV20-1	CSARAGGADQPQHF
NA	TRBV7-6	CASSFGNEQFF
many	TRBV9	CASSVVTGGDTQYF
NA	TRBV2	CASRGGQGAYNEQFF
NA	TRBV20-1	CSALRGSNQPQHF
NA	TRBV14	CASSQVSPPTF
NA	TRBV10-3	CAEFGGLALWGGETQYF
NA	TRBV7-2	CASIPTDQEEAFF
once	TRBV29-1	CSDWDRGDTEAFF